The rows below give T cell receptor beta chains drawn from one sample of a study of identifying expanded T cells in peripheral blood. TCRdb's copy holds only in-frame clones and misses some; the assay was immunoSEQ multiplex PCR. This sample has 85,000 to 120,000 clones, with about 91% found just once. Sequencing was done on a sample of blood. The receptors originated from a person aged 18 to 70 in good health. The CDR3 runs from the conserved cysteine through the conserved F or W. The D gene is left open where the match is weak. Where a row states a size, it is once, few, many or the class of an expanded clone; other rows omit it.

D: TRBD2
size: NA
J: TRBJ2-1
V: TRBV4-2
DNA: TGTGCCAGCAGCTCCGGGACTAGCAGGGAAAATGAGCAGTTCTTC
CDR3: CASSSGTSRENEQFF

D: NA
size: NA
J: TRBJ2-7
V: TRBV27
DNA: TGTGCCAGGGTCCGGGGATTCACCTTAGAGCAGTACTTC
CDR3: CARVRGFTLEQYF

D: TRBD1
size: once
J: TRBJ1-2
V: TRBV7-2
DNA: TGTGCCAGCAGTCCCGGGACAGGGAATGGCTACACCTTC
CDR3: CASSPGTGNGYTF

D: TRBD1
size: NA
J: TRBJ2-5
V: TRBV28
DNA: TGTGCCAGCATTTCTCCCCGGACAGGGCAAGAGACCCAGTACTTC
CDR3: CASISPRTGQETQYF

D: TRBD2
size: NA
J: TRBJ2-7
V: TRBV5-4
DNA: TGTGCCAGCAGCTTAGAGGGGCGGGAGGGACGCGAGCAGTACTTC
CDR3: CASSLEGREGREQYF

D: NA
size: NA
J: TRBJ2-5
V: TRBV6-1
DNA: TGTGCCAGCAGTGAAGCGACAGACTACCAAGAGACCCAGTACTTC
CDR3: CASSEATDYQETQYF

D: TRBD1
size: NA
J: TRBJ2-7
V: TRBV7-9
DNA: TGTGCCAGCAGCTCCGTCGACAGGGGGTACGAGCAGTACTTC
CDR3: CASSSVDRGYEQYF

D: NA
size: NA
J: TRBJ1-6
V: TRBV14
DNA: TGTGCCAGCAGCCAAGTAGTTGGGGACACGAGCTCCTATAATTCACCCCTCCACTTT
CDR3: CASSQVVGDTSSYNSPLHF

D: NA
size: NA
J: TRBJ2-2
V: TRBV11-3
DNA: TGTGCCAGCAGGGAGTCCGGGACGAGCGGGTCGAACACCGGGGAGCTGTTTTTT
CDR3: CASRESGTSGSNTGELFF

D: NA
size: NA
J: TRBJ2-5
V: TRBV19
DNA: TGTGCCACTACCCAGGGCAGGGCTGAGACCCAGTACTTC
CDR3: CATTQGRAETQYF

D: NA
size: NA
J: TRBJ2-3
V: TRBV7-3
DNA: TGTGCCAGCAGCTTAGTAGATTCAGATACGCAGTATTTT
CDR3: CASSLVDSDTQYF

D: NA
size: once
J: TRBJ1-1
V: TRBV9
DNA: TGTGCCAGCAGCCCCGGGCCTAACACTGAAGCTTTCTTT
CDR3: CASSPGPNTEAFF

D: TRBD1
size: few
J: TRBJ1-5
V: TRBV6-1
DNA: TGTGCCAGCAGTGCCCAACCGACAGGGGGTGATCAGCCCCAGCATTTT
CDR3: CASSAQPTGGDQPQHF

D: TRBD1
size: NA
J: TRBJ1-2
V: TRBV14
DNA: TGTGCCAGCAGGATACAGGGGGATCGTAATGGCTACACCTTC
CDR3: CASRIQGDRNGYTF

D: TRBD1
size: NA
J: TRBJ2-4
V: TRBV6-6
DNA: TGTGCCAGCAGCCGAGACCCGGGACAGACGGTTCACATTCAGTACTTC
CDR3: CASSRDPGQTVHIQYF

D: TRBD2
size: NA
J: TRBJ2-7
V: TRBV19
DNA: TGTGCCAGTAGTAAGGGACTAGCGGGAGGGGGTGAAGAGCAGTACTTC
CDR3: CASSKGLAGGGEEQYF

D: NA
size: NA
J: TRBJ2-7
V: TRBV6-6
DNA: TGTGCCAGCAGTTCCGGGACATCAAGCCCCTACGAGCAGTACTTC
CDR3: CASSSGTSSPYEQYF

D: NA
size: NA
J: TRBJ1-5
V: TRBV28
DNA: TGTGCCAGCAGTCCCGGACCCTTGGGAGGCAATCAGCCCCAGCATTTT
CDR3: CASSPGPLGGNQPQHF

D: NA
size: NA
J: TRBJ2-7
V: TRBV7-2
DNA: TGTGCCAGCAGCCTGATCGGTCGGGGCTACGAGCAGTACTTC
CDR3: CASSLIGRGYEQYF

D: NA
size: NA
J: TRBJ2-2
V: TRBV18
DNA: TGTGCCAGCTCCGGGCCACACCCGAACACCGGGGAGCTGTTTTTT
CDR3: CASSGPHPNTGELFF

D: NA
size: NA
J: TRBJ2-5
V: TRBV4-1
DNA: TGCGCCAGCAGCCAAGGACCCGGGACTCAAGAGACCCAGTACTTC
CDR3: CASSQGPGTQETQYF

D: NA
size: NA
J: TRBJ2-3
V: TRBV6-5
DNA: TGTGCCAGCAGTTACTTTAATCCCCCTGGGGACGATACGCAGTATTTT
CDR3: CASSYFNPPGDDTQYF

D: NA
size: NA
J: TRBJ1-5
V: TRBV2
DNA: TGTGCCAGCATCGGGGAATTAAATCAGCCCCAGCATTTT
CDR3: CASIGELNQPQHF

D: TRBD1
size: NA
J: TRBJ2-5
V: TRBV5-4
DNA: TGTGCCAGCAGCGACGGGACAGAAGAGACCCAGTACTTC
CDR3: CASSDGTEETQYF

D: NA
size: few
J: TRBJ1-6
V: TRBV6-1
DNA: TGTGCCTGCGGACAAGCAGGCTATAATTCACCCCTCCACTTT
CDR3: CACGQAGYNSPLHF

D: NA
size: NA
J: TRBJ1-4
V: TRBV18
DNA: TGTGCCAGCTCACCTAATGTGCCGGCAGGGAATATAGCTAATGAAAAACTGTTTTTT
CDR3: CASSPNVPAGNIANEKLFF

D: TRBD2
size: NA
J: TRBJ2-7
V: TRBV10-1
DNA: TGCGCCAGCAGTGAGTCGAGGGCTAGCGGGACCTACGAGCAGTACTTC
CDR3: CASSESRASGTYEQYF

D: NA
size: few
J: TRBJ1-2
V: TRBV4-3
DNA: TGCGCCAGCAGCCAAGATAACTATGGCTACACCTTC
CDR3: CASSQDNYGYTF